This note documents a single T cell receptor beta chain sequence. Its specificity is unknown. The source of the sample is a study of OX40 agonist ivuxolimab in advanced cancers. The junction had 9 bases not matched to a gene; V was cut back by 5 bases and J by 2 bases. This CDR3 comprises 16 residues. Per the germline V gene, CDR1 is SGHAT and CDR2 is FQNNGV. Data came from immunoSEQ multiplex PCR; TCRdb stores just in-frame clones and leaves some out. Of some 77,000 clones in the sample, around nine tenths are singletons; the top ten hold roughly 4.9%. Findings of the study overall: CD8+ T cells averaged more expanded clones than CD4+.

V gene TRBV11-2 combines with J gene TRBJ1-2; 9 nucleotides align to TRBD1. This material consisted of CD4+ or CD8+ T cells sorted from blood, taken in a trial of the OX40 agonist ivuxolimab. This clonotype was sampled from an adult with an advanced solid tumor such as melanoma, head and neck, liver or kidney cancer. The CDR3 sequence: CASSPRDRAQNYGYTF. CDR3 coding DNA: TGTGCCAGCAGCCCCCGGGACAGGGCTCAAAACTATGGCTACACCTTC.